The clone carrying this T cell receptor beta chain turned up a few times. What it binds is unknown. TCRdb keeps only in-frame clones here, not all; method: immunoSEQ multiplex PCR. Among tens of thousands of clones listed, 60% to 80% were seen once. These data belong to a study of vaccination effects on CD4 cells after COVID-19. Study-level background: Post-vaccine sample collection fell at a median of 72 days after the second dose.

Ahead of sequencing, the ViraFEST assay grew antigen-specific CD4+ T cells using viral peptide pools. Once cultured for approximately eleven days, the cells underwent separation to obtain CD4+ T cells. The participants, recipients of two vaccine doses, got either BNT162b2 or mRNA-1273. For each well, roughly 2 million PBMC were cultured with around 9.8 IU/ml IL-2 and 8.5 to 10 ug/ml peptides. Half-medium replacement with IL-2 medium occurred on days 3 and 7. The CDR3 runs to 13 residues. Trimming took off 1 base at V and 2 bases at J, with 5 bases between the two ends. The chain combines TRBV12-3 or TRBV12-4 with TRBJ2-5; D remains ambiguous. The TCR originated in a human donor who received a COVID-19 vaccine. Some clones in this sample may be carry-over from other donors' samples. The starting material was CD4+ T cells from PBMCs cultured with SARS-CoV-2 spike peptides, obtained after COVID-19 vaccination. The CDR3 sequence is CASSLVRQETQYF. The CDR3 nucleotides are TGTGCCAGCAGTTTAGTCAGACAAGAGACCCAGTACTTC.